The clone carrying this T cell receptor (beta chain) was observed once. No antigen is known for it. The CDR3 loop spans 14 amino acids. Trimming removed 0 bases at V and 0 bases at J, with 6 bases between. The germline V gene encodes CDR1 DFQATT and CDR2 SNEGSKA (reference sequence). These data are taken from a study of T-cell reconstitution after alpha-beta-depleted transplantation in children. Findings and limits, study-wide: Most T-cell counts and diversity one year after the transplant came from T cells that were newly produced. Reportedly, alpha-beta T cells present about two months post-transplant originated from several hundred expanded clones of graft origin. Recipient T cells and thymic progenitors that survived were the source of the high TCRbeta diversity seen at day 60 in some patients.

For TCRbeta, the library was prepared with unique molecular identifiers. TCRdb re-called the PCR reads through MiXCR, storing one row per CDR3 protein. Of around 4,000 distinct CDR3 sequences in the sample, roughly 24% were seen once. Source: PBMCs, mostly from graft donor cells, taken 60 days after TCRalphabeta/CD19-depleted stem cell transplant. The gene calls are TRBV20-1 and TRBJ1-3; no clear D gene. The sequence derives from a boy in the first two years of life who had a stem cell transplant for acute myeloid leukemia, so the T cells may come from the graft donor. CDR3 sequence reads: CSARDGISGNTIYF. CDR3 bases: TGCAGTGCTAGAGACGGTATCTCTGGAAACACCATATATTTT.